These 21 T cell receptor beta chains were all obtained from the same sample, sequenced in a study of T-cell memory formation after mild COVID-19. TCRdb reprocessed the 5' RACE reads with MiXCR, giving one entry per CDR3 protein. The table includes tens of thousands of distinct CDR3 sequences, over 15% detected once. The specimen sequenced was PBMCs or a T cell subset sorted from them (not recorded which). The receptors stem from an adult woman who had mild COVID-19 (a few samples of this study predate the infection). Cell type and time point are not known.

This clonotype occurred many times. The V gene is TRBV7-9, the J gene TRBJ2-7; tentative D call: TRBD1 (6 bases). Trimming left V 7 bases short and J 3 bases short, with 16 bases between. This CDR3 comprises 14 residues. Germline CDR1 SEHNR, CDR2 FQNEAQ (reference sequence). Here the CDR3 DNA reads TGTGCCAGCACCACAAACTCGACAGGCTACGAGCAGTACTTC. Protein sequence: CASTTNSTGYEQYF.

CDR3 sequence reads: CASSYSEKETQYF. The CDR3 DNA follows: TGTGCCAGCAGTTACTCCGAAAAAGAGACCCAGTACTTC. This chain joins TRBV6-5 and TRBJ2-5; D not resolved. The V and J ends lost 0 bases and 3 bases respectively, with 5 bases between them. Germline lookup yields CDR1 MNHEY and CDR2 SVGAGI. The CDR3 runs to 13 residues.

This clonotype was seen at least ten times. This chain connects TRBV27 to TRBJ2-2, with TRBD2 as a possible D gene (7 bases). This CDR3 has 14 residues. Per the germline V gene, CDR1 is MNHEY and CDR2 is SMNVEV (reference sequence). V was trimmed by 4 bases and J by 6 bases, leaving 12 bases between them. The CDR3 loop reads CASSYGGPSGELFF. The CDR3 nucleotides read TGTGCCAGCAGTTACGGGGGGCCTTCCGGGGAGCTGTTTTTT.

The gene calls are TRBV6-5 and TRBJ2-7; TRBD1 aligns across 9 bases. The CDR3 is 13 residues long. CDR1 and CDR2 (germline): MNHEY, SVGAGI. V was clipped by 5 bases and J by 6 bases; unmatched bases: 5. CDR3 bases: TGTGCCAGCAGTCCCGGGACAGGGACCGAGCAGTACTTC. Amino acid sequence: CASSPGTGTEQYF.

The chain carries TRBV5-1 and TRBJ2-2; D may be TRBD1 or TRBD2 (5 bases each). The V gene's germline CDR1 is SGHRS and CDR2 YFSETQ. This CDR3 has 14 amino acids. V lost 4 bases and J lost 1, with 8 bases in between. DNA of the CDR3: TGCGCCAGCAGCAGCGGACAGAACACCGGGGAGCTGTTTTTT. Amino acid sequence: CASSSGQNTGELFF.

This clonotype was detected only a few times. The chain is built from TRBV10-2 and TRBJ2-3; 7 bases are a match to TRBD1. V was pared by 3 bases and J by 5 bases, with 8 bases of the junction left unmatched. The length of the CDR3 is 15 residues. Germline V gene sequence: CDR1 WSHSY, CDR2 SAAADI. CDR3 DNA sequence: TGCGCCAGCAGTGATGAGACAGGGTTTGGAGATACGCAGTATTTT. Amino acid sequence: CASSDETGFGDTQYF.

This clonotype appeared a few times. V gene TRBV4-3 combines with J gene TRBJ2-3; 10 bases are shared with TRBD2. J gave up 4 bases and V 4 bases, and 8 bases lay outside the gene matches. CDR1 LGHNA and CDR2 YSLEER come from the germline V gene. The CDR3 extends over 16 amino acids. The DNA of the CDR3 is TGCGCCAGCAGCCGGAAGCTAGCGGGAGAATCAGATACGCAGTATTTT. Amino acid sequence: CASSRKLAGESDTQYF.

This clonotype occurred a few times. V gene TRBV7-8 combines with J gene TRBJ2-7; a possible D gene is TRBD2 (5 bases). The CDR3 runs 15 residues. Germline values: CDR1 SGHVS, CDR2 FQNEAQ. Trimming removed 5 bases from V and 1 base from J, with 15 bases in between. CDR3 nucleotide sequence: TGTGCCAGCAGCCGCGATCTCGGGGTTTCCTACGAGCAGTACTTC. The encoded protein is CASSRDLGVSYEQYF.

The V gene is TRBV28, the J gene TRBJ2-1; TRBD2 agrees at 7 bases. Germline V gene data show CDR1 as MDHEN and CDR2 as SYDVKM. The CDR3 is 15 residues long. The junction had 6 bases not matched to a gene; V was cut back by 5 bases and J by 2 bases. The CDR3 coding sequence is TGTGCCAGCAGTCTTACTAGCGCTCCCTACAATGAGCAGTTCTTC. Protein product: CASSLTSAPYNEQFF.

This clonotype has a handful of counts. The chain combines TRBV4-1 with TRBJ2-2; possible D gene TRBD2, 6 bases. CDR1 MGHRA and CDR2 YSYEKL come from the germline V gene. Trimming stripped 8 bases from V and 5 bases from J, with 18 bases between. CDR3 length: 15 amino acids. CDR3 amino acids: CASEIIWGETGELFF. For the CDR3, the DNA is TGCGCCAGCGAAATTATATGGGGGGAAACCGGGGAGCTGTTTTTT.

Ten or more counts support this clonotype. This chain links TRBV4-1 with TRBJ2-1; no clear D. V was pared by 2 bases and J by 0 bases, with 17 bases between. CDR1 is MGHRA, CDR2 YSYEKL, per germline. This CDR3 is built from 18 residues. CDR3 DNA: TGCGCCAGCAGCCAATCCCCCCGGGCAGGTCCCTCCTACAATGAGCAGTTCTTC. Amino acid sequence: CASSQSPRAGPSYNEQFF.

This clonotype was counted between two and nine times. The chain combines TRBV24-1 with TRBJ2-2; the D gene is possibly TRBD2 (6 bases). Per the germline V gene, CDR1 is KGHDR and CDR2 is SFDVKD. The length of the CDR3 is 16 residues. Trimming pared 6 bases from V and 3 bases from J, leaving 16 bases between. CDR3 DNA sequence: TGTGCCACCAGTTTAATTTCGGGGGTCGACACCGGGGAGCTGTTTTTT. This gives the protein CATSLISGVDTGELFF.

This clonotype has only a few counts. This rearrangement joins TRBV5-1 to TRBJ2-1; the match to TRBD2 covers 7 bases. V gave up 0 bases and J gave up 8 bases; unmatched junction bases: 5. The CDR3 totals 14 residues. Germline V gives CDR1 SGHRS, CDR2 YFSETQ. Here the CDR3 DNA reads TGCGCCAGCAGCTTGGGGGAGGGTGGAGATGAGCAGTTCTTC. Translation: CASSLGEGGDEQFF.

This clonotype was counted between two and nine times. In DNA form, the CDR3 reads TGCGCCAGCAGCTTGGACTACCAAACCCAAGAGACCCAGTACTTC. Translated, it gives CASSLDYQTQETQYF. The rearrangement joins TRBV5-1 to TRBJ2-5; no reliable D call. Trimming pared 0 bases from V and 1 base from J, leaving 10 bases between. CDR1 is SGHRS, CDR2 YFSETQ, per germline. This CDR3 contains 15 residues.

There are a few counts of this clonotype. V gene TRBV29-1 combines with J gene TRBJ2-7; 7 positions match TRBD2. The CDR3 spans 14 residues. V lost 1 base and J lost 3; bases outside the gene matches: 6. Germline CDR1 is SQVTM and CDR2 is ANQGSEA. CDR3 sequence: CSVEAPGTNYEQYF. As DNA, the CDR3 is TGCAGCGTTGAAGCCCCAGGGACTAACTACGAGCAGTACTTC.

The chain recombines TRBV20-1 with TRBJ2-5; D is unclear. Trimming left V 3 bases short and J 7 bases short, with 15 bases between. The CDR3 extends over 13 amino acids. In germline, CDR1 is DFQATT, CDR2 SNEGSKA (reference sequence). The CDR3 protein is CSARSSRVRTQYF. The DNA of the CDR3 is TGCAGTGCTAGGAGCTCACGGGTTAGGACCCAGTACTTC.

This chain joins TRBV29-1 and TRBJ2-7; D is ambiguous. V was pared by 4 bases and J by 0 bases, with 10 bases between. Germline V CDR1 and CDR2: SQVTM, ANQGSEA. This CDR3 comprises 13 residues. The CDR3 loop is CSVVGNTSYEQYF. CDR3 nucleotides: TGCAGCGTTGTTGGGAATACCTCCTACGAGCAGTACTTC.

The chain recombines TRBV5-1 with TRBJ1-2; the D is unclear. Germline V CDR1 and CDR2: SGHRS, YFSETQ. The length of the CDR3 is 15 residues. V was clipped by 0 bases and J by 3 bases, with 12 bases between them. CDR3 sequence reads: CASSLDGPQYYGYTF. The CDR3, as DNA: TGCGCCAGCAGCTTGGATGGGCCCCAATACTATGGCTACACCTTC. The full variable domain, in which reference TRBV5-1 and TRBJ1-2 provide the parts outside the CDR3, is KAGVTQTPRYLIKTRGQQVTLSCSPISGHRSVSWYQQTPGQGLQFLFEYFSETQRNKGNFPGRFSGRQFSNSRSEMNVSTLELGDSALYLCASSLDGPQYYGYTFGSGTRLTVV.

The table lists this clonotype with a few counts. The chain is built from TRBV24-1 and TRBJ2-3; possibly TRBD2 for D (6 bases). CDR1 and CDR2 from the germline V gene are KGHDR and SFDVKD. This CDR3 has 15 amino acids. V was trimmed by 7 bases and J by 5 bases, leaving 18 bases between them. CDR3 protein: CATSLIMEGKDTQYF. For the CDR3, the DNA is TGTGCCACCAGCCTGATCATGGAGGGTAAAGATACGCAGTATTTT.

The genes are TRBV6-2 or TRBV6-3 and TRBJ2-5; D remains ambiguous. From germline, CDR1 is MNHEY and CDR2 SVGEGT. The CDR3 covers 17 residues. Trimming pared 7 bases from V and 0 bases from J, leaving 21 bases between. CDR3 residues: CASTTTWDFGYQETQYF. The CDR3, as DNA: TGTGCCAGCACCACTACTTGGGATTTCGGTTACCAAGAGACCCAGTACTTC.

V is TRBV19 and J is TRBJ2-1, with no clear D. V gave up 0 bases and J gave up 7 bases, with 4 bases separating them. Germline loops: CDR1 LNHDA, CDR2 SQIVND (reference sequence). The CDR3 consists of 12 residues. The CDR3 protein is CASSIETNEQFF. CDR3 in DNA: TGTGCCAGTAGTATAGAGACAAATGAGCAGTTCTTC.